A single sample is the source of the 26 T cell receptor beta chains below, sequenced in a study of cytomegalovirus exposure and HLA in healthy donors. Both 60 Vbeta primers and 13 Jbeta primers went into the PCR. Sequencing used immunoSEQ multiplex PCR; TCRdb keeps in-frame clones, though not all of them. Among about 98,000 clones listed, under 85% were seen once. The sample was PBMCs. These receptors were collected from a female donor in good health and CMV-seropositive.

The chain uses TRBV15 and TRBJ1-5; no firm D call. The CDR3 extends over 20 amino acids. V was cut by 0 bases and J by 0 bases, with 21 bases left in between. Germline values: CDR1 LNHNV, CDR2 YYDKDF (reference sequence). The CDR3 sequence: CATSRDRRGQLPNSNQPQHF. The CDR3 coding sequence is TGTGCCACCAGCAGAGATCGGAGAGGGCAGCTACCTAATAGCAATCAGCCCCAGCATTTT.

The CDR3 region has the DNA TGTGCCAGCAGCCAACATCGGTGGGGTCTTGGAAGGGGGAACACTGAAGCTTTCTTT. It specifies CASSQHRWGLGRGNTEAFF. The chain is built from TRBV4-2 and TRBJ1-1, with D perhaps TRBD1 (5 bases). This CDR3 is built from 19 residues. V was cut by 2 bases and J by 1 base, with 23 bases left in between. CDR1 is LGHNA and CDR2 is YNFKEQ in the germline V gene.

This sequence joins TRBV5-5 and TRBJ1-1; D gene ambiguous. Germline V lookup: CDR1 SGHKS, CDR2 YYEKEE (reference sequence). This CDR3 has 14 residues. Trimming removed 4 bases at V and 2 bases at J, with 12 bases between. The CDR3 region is CASSLYLANTEAFF. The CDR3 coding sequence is TGTGCCAGCAGCCTATATTTAGCCAACACTGAAGCTTTCTTT.

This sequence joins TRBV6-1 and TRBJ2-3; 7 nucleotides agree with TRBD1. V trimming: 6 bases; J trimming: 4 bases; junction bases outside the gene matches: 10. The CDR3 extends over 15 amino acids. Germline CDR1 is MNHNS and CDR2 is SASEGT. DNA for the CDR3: TGTGCCAGCAGACTAACAGGGGTACGTGCAGATACGCAGTATTTT. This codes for CASRLTGVRADTQYF.

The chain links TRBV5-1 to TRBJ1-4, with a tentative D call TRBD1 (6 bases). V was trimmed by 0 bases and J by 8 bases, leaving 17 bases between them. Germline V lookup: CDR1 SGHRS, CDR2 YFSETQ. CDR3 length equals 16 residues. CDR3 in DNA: TGCGCCAGCAGCTTGGCCGGGGGGCCTCGGGAAGAAAAACTGTTTTTT. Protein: CASSLAGGPREEKLFF.

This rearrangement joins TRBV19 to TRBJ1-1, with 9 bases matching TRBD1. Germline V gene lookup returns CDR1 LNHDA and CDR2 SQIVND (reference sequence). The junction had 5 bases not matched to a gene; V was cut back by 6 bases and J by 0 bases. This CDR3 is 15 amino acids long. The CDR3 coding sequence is TGTGCCAGTAGAGCAGGACAGGGGCTGAACACTGAAGCTTTCTTT. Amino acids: CASRAGQGLNTEAFF.

The CDR3 region is CASSYLLGPLHQPQHF. The CDR3, as DNA: TGTGCCAGCAGTTACTTATTGGGCCCCTTGCATCAGCCCCAGCATTTT. This chain joins TRBV6-6 and TRBJ1-5, with unresolved D. Between the trimmed V and J ends, which lost 1 base and 5 bases, there was a span of 15 bases. This CDR3 comprises 16 residues. Germline values: CDR1 MNHNY, CDR2 SVGAGI (reference sequence).

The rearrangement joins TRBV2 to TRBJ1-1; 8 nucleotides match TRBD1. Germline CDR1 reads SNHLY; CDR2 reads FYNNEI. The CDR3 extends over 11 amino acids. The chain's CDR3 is CATGGGTEAFF. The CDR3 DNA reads TGTGCTACAGGGGGTGGGACTGAAGCTTTCTTT.

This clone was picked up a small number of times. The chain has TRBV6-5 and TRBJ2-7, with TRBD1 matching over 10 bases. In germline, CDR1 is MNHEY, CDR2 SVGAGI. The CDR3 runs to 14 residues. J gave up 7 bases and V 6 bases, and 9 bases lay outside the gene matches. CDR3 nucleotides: TGTGCCAGCAGGACCCGGGACAGGGGATGGGAGCAGTACTTC. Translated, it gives CASRTRDRGWEQYF.

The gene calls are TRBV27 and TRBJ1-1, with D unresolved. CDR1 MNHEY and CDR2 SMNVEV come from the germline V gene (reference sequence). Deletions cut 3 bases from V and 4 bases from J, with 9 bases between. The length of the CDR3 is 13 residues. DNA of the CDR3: TGTGCCAGCAGTTTCAGGCCGAGCACTGAAGCTTTCTTT. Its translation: CASSFRPSTEAFF.

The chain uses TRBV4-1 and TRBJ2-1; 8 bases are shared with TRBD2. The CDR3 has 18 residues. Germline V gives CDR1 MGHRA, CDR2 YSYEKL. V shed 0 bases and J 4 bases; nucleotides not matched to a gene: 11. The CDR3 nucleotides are TGCGCCAGCAGCCAAGAGTGGAGCGGGAGCCTTTTTTACAATGAGCAGTTCTTC. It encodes CASSQEWSGSLFYNEQFF.

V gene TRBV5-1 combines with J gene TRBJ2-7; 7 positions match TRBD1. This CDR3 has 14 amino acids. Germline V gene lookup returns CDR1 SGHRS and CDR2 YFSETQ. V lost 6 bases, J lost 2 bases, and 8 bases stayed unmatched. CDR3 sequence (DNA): TGCGCCAGCAAACGGGACAGAAATCCCTACGAGCAGTACTTC. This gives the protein CASKRDRNPYEQYF.

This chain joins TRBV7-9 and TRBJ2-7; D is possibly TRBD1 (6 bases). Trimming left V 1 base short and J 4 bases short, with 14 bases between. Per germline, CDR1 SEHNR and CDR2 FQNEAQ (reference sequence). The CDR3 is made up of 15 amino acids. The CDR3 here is CASSLEAGEAYEQYF. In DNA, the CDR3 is TGTGCCAGCAGCTTAGAGGCAGGGGAAGCTTACGAGCAGTACTTC.

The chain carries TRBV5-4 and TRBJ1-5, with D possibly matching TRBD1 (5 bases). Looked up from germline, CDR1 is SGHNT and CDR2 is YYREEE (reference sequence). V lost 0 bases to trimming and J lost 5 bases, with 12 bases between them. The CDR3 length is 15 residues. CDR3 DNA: TGTGCCAGCAGCTTGGATGCCGGGGGGGATCAGCCCCAGCATTTT. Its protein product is CASSLDAGGDQPQHF.

The CDR3 here is CASSSYRGYEQYF. The DNA for the CDR3 is TGTGCCAGCAGCTCTTACAGGGGTTACGAGCAGTACTTC. The chain recombines TRBV11-2 with TRBJ2-7, with 7 positions matching TRBD1. The CDR3 is 13 residues long. The germline gives CDR1 SGHAT, CDR2 FQNNGV. Germline trimming cut 4 bases from V and 4 bases from J; bases unmatched to any gene: 4.

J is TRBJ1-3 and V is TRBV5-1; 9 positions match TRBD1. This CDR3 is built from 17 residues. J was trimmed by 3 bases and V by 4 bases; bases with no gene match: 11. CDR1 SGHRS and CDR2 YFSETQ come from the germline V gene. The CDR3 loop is CASSPTPGQGFGNTIYF. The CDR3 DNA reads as TGCGCCAGCAGCCCGACACCGGGACAGGGATTTGGAAACACCATATATTTT. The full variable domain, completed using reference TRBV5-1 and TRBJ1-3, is KAGVTQTPRYLIKTRGQQVTLSCSPISGHRSVSWYQQTPGQGLQFLFEYFSETQRNKGNFPGRFSGRQFSNSRSEMNVSTLELGDSALYLCASSPTPGQGFGNTIYFGEGSWLTVV.

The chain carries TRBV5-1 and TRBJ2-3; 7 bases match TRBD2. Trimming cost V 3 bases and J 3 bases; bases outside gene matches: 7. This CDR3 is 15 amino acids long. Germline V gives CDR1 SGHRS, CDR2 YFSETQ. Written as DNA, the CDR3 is TGCGCCAGCAGCTCCAGGACTAGTTTGACAGATACGCAGTATTTT. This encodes CASSSRTSLTDTQYF. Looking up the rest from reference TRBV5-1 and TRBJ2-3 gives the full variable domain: KAGVTQTPRYLIKTRGQQVTLSCSPISGHRSVSWYQQTPGQGLQFLFEYFSETQRNKGNFPGRFSGRQFSNSRSEMNVSTLELGDSALYLCASSSRTSLTDTQYFGPGTRLTVL.

This CDR3 reads CASSLNLRGNSYEQYF. CDR3 bases: TGCGCCAGCAGCTTAAACCTAAGAGGGAACTCCTACGAGCAGTACTTC. V is TRBV5-1 and J is TRBJ2-7, with D perhaps TRBD2 (5 bases). CDR1 and CDR2 (germline): SGHRS, YFSETQ. Deletions cut 2 bases from V and 0 bases from J, with 15 bases between. This CDR3 is 16 amino acids long.

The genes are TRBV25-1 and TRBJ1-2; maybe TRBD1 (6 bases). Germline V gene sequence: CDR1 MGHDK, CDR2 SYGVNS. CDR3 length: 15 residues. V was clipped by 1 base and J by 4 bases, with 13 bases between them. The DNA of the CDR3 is TGTGCCAGCAGTGAATCAGGGACACTCTTCTATGGCTACACCTTC. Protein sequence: CASSESGTLFYGYTF.

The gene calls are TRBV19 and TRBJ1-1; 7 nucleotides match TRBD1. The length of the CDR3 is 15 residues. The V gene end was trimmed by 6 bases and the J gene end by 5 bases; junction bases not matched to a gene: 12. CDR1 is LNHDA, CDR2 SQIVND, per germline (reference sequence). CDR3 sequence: CASSELQGQGTEAFF. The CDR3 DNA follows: TGTGCCAGTAGCGAGCTACAGGGGCAAGGGACTGAAGCTTTCTTT. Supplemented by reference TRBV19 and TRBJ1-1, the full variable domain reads DGGITQSPKYLFRKEGQNVTLSCEQNLNHDAMYWYRQDPGQGLRLIYYSQIVNDFQKGDIAEGYSVSREKKESFPLTVTSAQKNPTAFYLCASSELQGQGTEAFFGQGTRLTVV.

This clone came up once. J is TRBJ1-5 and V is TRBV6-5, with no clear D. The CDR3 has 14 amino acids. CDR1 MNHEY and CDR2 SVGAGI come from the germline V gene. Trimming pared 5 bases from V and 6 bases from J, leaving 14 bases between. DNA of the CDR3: TGTGCCAGCAGTGAGGCGCCCATAGCTCAGCCCCAGCATTTT. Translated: CASSEAPIAQPQHF.

The CDR3: CASSLPGGRDPGRGYTF. In DNA, the CDR3 is TGCGCCAGCAGCCTCCCGGGTGGGCGGGACCCCGGTCGTGGCTACACCTTC. The genes are TRBV4-1 and TRBJ1-2; TRBD1 might be the D (5 bases). V lost 4 bases and J lost 7, with 25 bases in between. Germline values: CDR1 MGHRA, CDR2 YSYEKL. CDR3 length: 17 amino acids.

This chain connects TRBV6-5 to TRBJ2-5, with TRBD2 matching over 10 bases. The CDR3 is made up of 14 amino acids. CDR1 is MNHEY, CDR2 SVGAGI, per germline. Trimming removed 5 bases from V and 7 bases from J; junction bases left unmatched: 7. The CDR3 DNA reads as TGTGCCAGCAGTGGACTAGCGGCTCCCGGGACCCAGTACTTC. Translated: CASSGLAAPGTQYF.

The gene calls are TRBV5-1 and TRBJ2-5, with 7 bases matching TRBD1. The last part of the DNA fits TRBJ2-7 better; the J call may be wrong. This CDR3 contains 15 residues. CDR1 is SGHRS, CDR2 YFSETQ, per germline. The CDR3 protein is CASKRVGDSIDEQYF. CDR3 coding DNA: TGCGCCAGCAAGAGGGTTGGGGACAGCATCGACGAGCAGTACTTC.

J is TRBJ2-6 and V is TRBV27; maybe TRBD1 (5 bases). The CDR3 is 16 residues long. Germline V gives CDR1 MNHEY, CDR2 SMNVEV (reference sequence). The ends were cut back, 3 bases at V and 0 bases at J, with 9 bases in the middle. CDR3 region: CASSFYRLSGANVLTF. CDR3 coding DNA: TGTGCCAGCAGTTTCTACAGGCTCTCTGGGGCCAACGTCCTGACTTTC.

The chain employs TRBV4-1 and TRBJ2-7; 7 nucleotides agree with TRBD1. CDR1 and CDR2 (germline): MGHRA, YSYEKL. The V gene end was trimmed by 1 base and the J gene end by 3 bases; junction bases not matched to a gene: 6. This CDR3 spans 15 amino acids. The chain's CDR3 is CASSQAGQIFYEQYF. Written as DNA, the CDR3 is TGCGCCAGCAGCCAAGCGGGACAGATCTTCTACGAGCAGTACTTC.